The clone carrying this TCR beta chain has a handful of counts. The record originates from a study of shared clonotypes between healthy human individuals. Profiling relied on immunoSEQ multiplex PCR, and the TCRdb table lists in-frame clones only, not all of them. The sample consists of under 1,100,000 clones, 70% to 80% of them appearing once. This CDR3 spans 14 amino acids. Trimming took 1 base from V and 0 from J, leaving 4 bases between them. CDR1 and CDR2 from the germline V gene are SNHLY and FYNNEI. The source material was memory CD4+ T cells sorted from blood. Subset in this sample: CD45RA-negative fraction. The chain employs TRBV2 and TRBJ1-5; D call uncertain. The clonotype was recovered from a man younger than 35 in good health. CDR3: CASSEDYSNQPQHF. The CDR3 DNA is TGTGCCAGCAGTGAAGATTATAGCAATCAGCCCCAGCATTTT.